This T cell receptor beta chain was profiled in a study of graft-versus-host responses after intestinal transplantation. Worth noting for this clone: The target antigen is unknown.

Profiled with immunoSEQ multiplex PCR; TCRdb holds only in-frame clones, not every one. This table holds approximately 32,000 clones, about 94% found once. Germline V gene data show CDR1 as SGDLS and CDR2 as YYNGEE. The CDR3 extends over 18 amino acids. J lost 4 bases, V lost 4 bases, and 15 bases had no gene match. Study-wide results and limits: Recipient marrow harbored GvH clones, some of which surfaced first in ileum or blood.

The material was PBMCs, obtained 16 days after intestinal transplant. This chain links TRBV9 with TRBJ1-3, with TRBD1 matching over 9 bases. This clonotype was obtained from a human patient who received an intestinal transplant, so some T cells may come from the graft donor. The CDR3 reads CASSLSGTGRLEGNTIYF. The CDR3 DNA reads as TGTGCCAGCAGCCTCTCCGGGACAGGGCGCCTAGAGGGAAACACCATATATTTT.